The present entry profiles one TCR beta chain with its context. Its target is unknown. This record belongs to a study of early T cells in non-severe SARS-CoV-2 infection. The overall study: Alpha and beta chains were unpaired, from unsorted whole-blood bulk RNA. Regarding the study as a whole: The matching step, a VDJdb search, favored anti-spike CD8 responses and missed private and CD4 specificities.

Unique molecular identifiers were added to individual cDNA molecules. TCRdb recomputed calls from the 5' RACE reads with MiXCR, one row per CDR3 protein. The sample shows about 49,000 distinct CDR3 sequences, 12% of them seen only once. The germline CDR1 and CDR2 sequences are MDHEN and SYDVKM. The CDR3 consists of 13 residues. V was pared by 3 bases and J by 4 bases, with 10 bases between. The chain joins TRBV28 to TRBJ2-7, with TRBD1 as a possible D gene (5 bases). Sequencing was done on a sample of whole blood. This TCR came from an adult who was a healthcare worker with PCR-confirmed SARS-CoV-2 infection or an uninfected control (not recorded which). CDR3 DNA sequence: TGTGCCAGCAGTTTGGCGACAGAATACGAGCAGTACTTC. Its protein is CASSLATEYEQYF.